What follows are 19 T cell receptor beta chains derived from one specimen sequenced in a study of vaccination and CD4 T cells after COVID-19. As to treatment: roughly 11-day PBMC culture with coronavirus spike peptide pools or control peptides (ViraFEST assay). Once obtained from cultured CD4+ T cells, the DNA was sequenced using the Oncomine TCR Beta short-read assay. TCRdb processed the PCR reads anew with MiXCR; each CDR3 protein has one entry. In the table there are under 20,000 distinct CDR3 sequences, approximately 52% of which are singletons. These receptors lack a known antigen. The sample taken for sequencing was CD4+ T cells from blood, cultured in vitro. The receptor set was obtained from a human donor who had recovered from COVID-19.

This clonotype was detected only a few times. The V call is TRBV28, the J call TRBJ2-5, with 14 bases fitting TRBD2. CDR3 length: 15 residues. Germline lookup yields CDR1 MDHEN and CDR2 SYDVKM. J lost 5 bases, V lost 6 bases, and 5 bases had no gene match. In DNA, the CDR3 is TGTGCCAGCAGCGAGGGACTAGCGGGAGTGGAGACCCAGTACTTC. It specifies CASSEGLAGVETQYF.

The chain couples TRBV6-1 to TRBJ2-7, with 8 bases matching TRBD2. Germline-derived CDR1 and CDR2 are MNHNS and SASEGT. V was pared by 3 bases and J by 0 bases, with 7 bases of the junction left unmatched. This CDR3 contains 16 residues. The DNA of the CDR3 is TGTGCCAGCAGTGATAGCGGGACGCTTAGCTCCTACGAGCAGTACTTC. Amino acid sequence: CASSDSGTLSSYEQYF.

The chain joins TRBV15 to TRBJ2-6, with 8 bases matching TRBD1. CDR3 length equals 18 residues. V lost 0 bases to trimming and J lost 2 bases; unmatched junction nucleotides: 6. Germline V lookup: CDR1 LNHNV, CDR2 YYDKDF (reference sequence). CDR3 protein: CATSRERTGGTGANVLTF. The CDR3 nucleotides read TGTGCCACCAGCAGAGAACGAACAGGGGGGACTGGGGCCAACGTCCTGACTTTC.

V is TRBV6-2 or TRBV6-3 and J is TRBJ2-7; D remains unclear. Trimming pared 6 bases from V and 3 bases from J, leaving 3 bases between. The CDR3 is 10 residues long. Germline V gives CDR1 MNHEY, CDR2 SVGEGT. The CDR3 region is CASSHYEQYF. CDR3 nucleotide sequence: TGTGCCAGCAGCCACTACGAGCAGTACTTC.

The chain is built from TRBV20-1 and TRBJ2-7, with 10 bases matching TRBD1. CDR3 size: 17 residues. CDR1 is DFQATT and CDR2 is SNEGSKA in the germline V gene (reference sequence). The V and J ends lost 0 bases and 2 bases, in that order; junction bases with no gene match: 10. Here the CDR3 reads CSARELVRDRGTYEQYF. For the CDR3, the DNA is TGCAGTGCTAGAGAATTAGTAAGGGACAGGGGAACCTACGAGCAGTACTTC.

The rearrangement links TRBV6-2 or TRBV6-3 to TRBJ2-4; 10 nucleotides agree with TRBD1. The germline V gene has CDR1 MNHEY and CDR2 SVGEGT. The J segment lost 6 bases and the V segment lost 4 bases, leaving 9 bases of the junction unmatched. This CDR3 is 16 amino acids long. The CDR3 bases are TGTGCCAGCAGTTCGAACACCGGGACAGGGGTAAACATTCAGTACTTC. Translating it yields CASSSNTGTGVNIQYF.

This clonotype came up a few times. This chain joins TRBV15 and TRBJ1-5, with D possibly matching TRBD1 (5 bases). This CDR3 has 19 amino acids. The V end was cut by 2 bases, the J end by 0 bases, with 20 bases between. Per the germline V gene, CDR1 is LNHNV and CDR2 is YYDKDF (reference sequence). For the CDR3, the DNA is TGTGCCACCAGCAGAACCGTGACGGGGGGGTCTTATAGCAATCAGCCCCAGCATTTT. This codes for CATSRTVTGGSYSNQPQHF. The whole variable domain, remainder taken from reference TRBV15 and TRBJ1-5, is DAMVIQNPRYQVTQFGKPVTLSCSQTLNHNVMYWYQQKSSQAPKLLFHYYDKDFNNEADTPDNFQSRRPNTSFCFLDIRSPGLGDTAMYLCATSRTVTGGSYSNQPQHFGDGTRLSIL.

This clonotype was observed a few times. The chain combines TRBV6-5 with TRBJ1-1; D might be TRBD1 (6 bases). The germline gives CDR1 MNHEY, CDR2 SVGAGI. Trimming cost V 2 bases and J 3 bases, with 16 bases left between them. The CDR3 consists of 16 residues. The CDR3 sequence is CASSYPPGQLDTEAFF. The CDR3 DNA reads as TGTGCCAGCAGTTACCCTCCTGGACAGTTAGACACTGAAGCTTTCTTT.

A few counts support this clonotype. The chain has TRBV24-1 and TRBJ2-5, with 7 bases identical to TRBD1. The V segment lost 4 bases and the J segment 3 bases; nucleotides outside the gene matches: 4. The CDR3 is 14 residues long. Germline V gene lookup returns CDR1 KGHDR and CDR2 SFDVKD. The CDR3 nucleotides read TGTGCCACCAGTGAACCTACAGGGGAAGAGACCCAGTACTTC. This translates into CATSEPTGEETQYF.

The chain links TRBV7-9 to TRBJ2-5, with 8 nucleotides matching TRBD2. Germline V gene lookup returns CDR1 SEHNR and CDR2 FQNEAQ (reference sequence). CDR3 length: 16 amino acids. V trimming: 4 bases; J trimming: 2 bases; junction bases outside the gene matches: 9. CDR3 loop: CASSSYLLAEQETQYF. CDR3 in DNA: TGTGCCAGCAGCTCCTACTTACTAGCGGAACAAGAGACCCAGTACTTC.

Points on this clonotype: One end of the junction varies from germline; a read error may be responsible. The genes are TRBV4-3 and TRBJ2-4, with D unresolved. The CDR3 totals 14 residues. Per the germline V gene, CDR1 is LGHNA and CDR2 is YSLEER. CDR3 loop: CASSQDGSSGIHYF. The CDR3 region has the DNA TGCGCCAGCAGCCAAGATGGGTCTAGTGGCATTCACTACTTC.

The chain recombines TRBV29-1 with TRBJ1-2; no definite D call. The CDR3 sequence is 11 residues long. Germline V gene sequence: CDR1 SQVTM, CDR2 ANQGSEA. Trimming took off 4 bases at V and 2 bases at J, with 5 bases between the two ends. The CDR3 protein is CSVGGNYGYTF. DNA of the CDR3: TGCAGCGTTGGAGGGAACTATGGCTACACCTTC.

Only a few counts were recorded for this clonotype. The chain joins TRBV27 to TRBJ2-2; D is possibly TRBD1 or TRBD2 (5 bases each). V dropped 5 bases and J dropped 4 bases, with 17 bases sitting between them. CDR1 and CDR2 from the germline V gene are MNHEY and SMNVEV (reference sequence). The length of the CDR3 is 16 residues. The CDR3 sequence is CASSTHNRGATGELFF. As DNA, the CDR3 is TGTGCCAGCAGTACCCATAATCGAGGGGCCACCGGGGAGCTGTTTTTT.

The V call is TRBV6-1, the J call TRBJ2-2, with D maybe TRBD1 (6 bases). CDR1 MNHNS and CDR2 SASEGT come from the germline V gene. This CDR3 region has 14 residues. V dropped 8 bases and J dropped 7 bases, with 17 bases sitting between them. The CDR3 region has the DNA TGTGCCAGCGTCGGTCGAGGGGGTGGCGGGGAGCTGTTTTTT. Encoded protein: CASVGRGGGGELFF.

This clonotype has only a few counts. V usage is TRBV27 and J usage is TRBJ1-6, with D possibly TRBD1 on 5 matching bases. Trimming pared 2 bases from V and 6 bases from J, leaving 11 bases between. This CDR3 comprises 15 residues. Germline assignment: CDR1 MNHEY and CDR2 SMNVEV (reference sequence). The CDR3: CASSLGGTGNSPLHF. CDR3 in DNA: TGTGCCAGCAGTTTAGGGGGTACGGGTAATTCACCCCTCCACTTT.

This clonotype is a singleton in its sample. The chain employs TRBV11-2 and TRBJ2-5, with D unclear. Trimming took 5 bases from V and 5 from J, leaving 12 bases between them. This CDR3 comprises 13 residues. Looked up from germline, CDR1 is SGHAT and CDR2 is FQNNGV. The CDR3 reads CASSPGSSETQYF. In DNA form, the CDR3 reads TGTGCCAGCAGCCCCGGCTCCTCGGAGACCCAGTACTTC.

The CDR3 DNA is TGTGCCAGCCGGCGCGGGCAGAACTATGGCTACACCTTC. Protein sequence: CASRRGQNYGYTF. The rearrangement joins TRBV6-2 or TRBV6-3 to TRBJ1-2, with unresolved D. The germline V gene encodes CDR1 MNHEY and CDR2 SVGEGT. The V end was cut by 8 bases, the J end by 2 bases, with 12 bases between. This CDR3 has 13 residues.

The chain combines TRBV20-1 with TRBJ1-5, with 12 bases fitting TRBD1. Germline trimming cut 6 bases from V and 7 bases from J; bases unmatched to any gene: 7. CDR3 length: 14 amino acids. The germline CDR1 and CDR2 sequences are DFQATT and SNEGSKA (reference sequence). CDR3 amino acids: CSASPGQGAQPQHF. CDR3 DNA sequence: TGCAGTGCCAGCCCGGGACAGGGGGCCCAGCCCCAGCATTTT.

Written as DNA, the CDR3 is TGCAGTGCTAGAGGGCCTCCAGAGACCCAGTACTTC. Translated: CSARGPPETQYF. The chain recombines TRBV20-1 with TRBJ2-5; no reliable D call. V dropped 1 base and J dropped 4 bases, with 7 bases sitting between them. The CDR3 spans 12 residues. Per germline, CDR1 DFQATT and CDR2 SNEGSKA (reference sequence).